The 17 T cell receptor beta chains listed next were all sequenced from one sample in a study of blood T cell repertoires in COVID-19. Generated by immunoSEQ multiplex PCR, the TCRdb table keeps only in-frame clones and is missing some. This table holds over 300,000 clones, 90% found once. The source material was peripheral blood. These receptors were collected from a man younger than 30 with active or convalescent COVID-19.

J is TRBJ1-2 and V is TRBV7-2, with 10 bases fitting TRBD1. The CDR3 runs to 14 residues. CDR1 is SGHTA, CDR2 FQGNSA, per germline. J gave up 8 bases and V 3 bases, and 6 bases lay outside the gene matches. The CDR3 DNA follows: TGTGCCAGCAGCTTTAGGACAGGGGGTAGAGGCTACACCTTC. Its translation is CASSFRTGGRGYTF.

The chain employs TRBV5-1 and TRBJ1-4; D gene uncertain. The CDR3 is 14 amino acids. V was shortened by 5 bases and J by 8 bases, with 16 bases between the two germline ends. CDR1 is SGHRS and CDR2 is YFSETQ in the germline V gene. The CDR3 protein is CASSLTASGEKLFF. The CDR3 coding sequence is TGCGCCAGCAGTCTTACGGCATCGGGGGAAAAACTGTTTTTT.

The chain recombines TRBV28 with TRBJ2-5, with 14 bases lining up with TRBD2. CDR3 length: 15 amino acids. The germline CDR1 and CDR2 sequences are MDHEN and SYDVKM. V was pared by 6 bases and J by 4 bases, with 4 bases of the junction left unmatched. The chain's CDR3 is CASRTSGGAGETQYF. CDR3 nucleotide sequence: TGTGCCAGCAGGACTAGCGGGGGGGCAGGAGAGACCCAGTACTTC.

This clone has just one count. This chain uses TRBV9 with TRBJ2-7; D unclear. The V gene lost 4 bases and the J gene lost 6 bases, with 14 bases spanning the gap. The germline V gene encodes CDR1 SGDLS and CDR2 YYNGEE. This CDR3 comprises 13 residues. The CDR3 sequence is CASSRDGFAEQYF. The CDR3 DNA sequence: TGTGCCAGCAGCAGAGACGGGTTCGCCGAGCAGTACTTC.

The chain links TRBV21-1 to TRBJ1-4; TRBD1 was called by the table and not checked on the DNA. TRBV21-1 is noted as a pseudogene. This CDR3 has 16 amino acids. As DNA, the CDR3 is TGTGCCAGCAGCAAAGTCGGCAGGGCAACTAATGAAAAACTGTTTTTT. It codes for CASSKVGRATNEKLFF.

The chain employs TRBV7-9 and TRBJ2-5, with a weak D call TRBD1 (7 bases). Trimming took 5 bases from V and 3 from J, leaving 16 bases between them. Germline V gene data show CDR1 as SEHNR and CDR2 as FQNEAQ (reference sequence). The length of the CDR3 is 15 residues. This CDR3 reads CASSPDQGGKETQYF. For the CDR3, the DNA is TGTGCCAGCAGCCCGGACCAGGGGGGAAAAGAGACCCAGTACTTC.

Regarding this clone: One end of the junction is discordant with germline, which a read error may explain. The V call is TRBV9, the J call TRBJ1-1; D gene ambiguous. The length of the CDR3 is 14 residues. CDR1 is SGDLS and CDR2 is YYNGEE in the germline V gene. The DNA for the CDR3 is TGTGCCAGCAGCGTAGGAGGTTTGAAAACTGAAGCTTTCTTT. It specifies CASSVGGLKTEAFF.

The chain links TRBV4-1 to TRBJ1-2, with 9 bases identical to TRBD1. After removal of 1 base from V and 6 bases from J, the junction contained 6 bases not matched to a gene. Germline CDR1 MGHRA, CDR2 YSYEKL. The CDR3 consists of 15 residues. As DNA, the CDR3 is TGCGCCAGCAGCCAAGGGGACAGGGTTAGTAATGGCTACACCTTC. Its protein product is CASSQGDRVSNGYTF.

The chain carries TRBV19 and TRBJ2-1; 10 bases are a match to TRBD2. The CDR3 runs 17 residues. The germline V gene has CDR1 LNHDA and CDR2 SQIVND (reference sequence). The V and J ends lost 3 bases and 0 bases, in that order; junction bases with no gene match: 5. This chain's CDR3 is CASSIPWTSGSYNEQFF. The CDR3 region has the DNA TGTGCCAGTAGTATCCCTTGGACTAGCGGCTCCTACAATGAGCAGTTCTTC.

This clone was recorded once. This chain joins TRBV2 and TRBJ2-7; the match to TRBD1 covers 9 bases. This CDR3 spans 15 amino acids. Germline CDR1 reads SNHLY; CDR2 reads FYNNEI. J was trimmed by 9 bases and V by 6 bases; bases with no gene match: 15. As DNA, the CDR3 is TGTGCCAGCAGGACCCCTCAGGGGACAGGGATCGTGCAGTACTTC. Protein: CASRTPQGTGIVQYF. The complete variable domain, with remaining parts taken from reference TRBV2 and TRBJ2-7, reads EPEVTQTPSHQVTQMGQEVILRCVPISNHLYFYWYRQILGQKVEFLVSFYNNEISEKSEIFDDQFSVERPDGSNFTLKIRSTKLEDSAMYFCASRTPQGTGIVQYFGPGTRLTVT.

The chain combines TRBV18 with TRBJ2-7; 9 bases align to TRBD1. This CDR3 region has 15 residues. CDR1 KGHSH and CDR2 LQKENI come from the germline V gene. The junction had 4 bases not matched to a gene; V was cut back by 4 bases and J by 0 bases. The CDR3 is CASSLGQGISYEQYF. The CDR3 nucleotides are TGTGCCAGCTCACTGGGACAGGGAATCTCCTACGAGCAGTACTTC.

The count of this clone is one. The chain couples TRBV19 to TRBJ2-5; 12 bases align to TRBD2. Germline loops: CDR1 LNHDA, CDR2 SQIVND (reference sequence). The CDR3 loop spans 14 amino acids. Losses at the gene ends were 6 bases for V and 4 bases for J; bases not matched to a gene: 3. DNA of the CDR3: TGTGCCAGTAGGGCGGGACTAGCGGGAGAGACCCAGTACTTC. This sequence encodes CASRAGLAGETQYF.

The chain combines TRBV7-6 with TRBJ1-6; 8 nucleotides line up with TRBD1. The germline V gene encodes CDR1 SGHVS and CDR2 FNYEAQ. Unmatched junction bases numbered 6, after V lost 1 base and J lost 7 bases. This CDR3 contains 16 residues. CDR3 bases: TGTGCCAGCAGCTTAGGGGGGACAGGACTCAATTCACCCCTCCACTTT. As protein: CASSLGGTGLNSPLHF.

The chain uses TRBV6-5 and TRBJ2-3; 8 nucleotides agree with TRBD1. CDR1 is MNHEY, CDR2 SVGAGI, per germline. This CDR3 has 14 residues. Trimming took 6 bases from V and 0 from J; bases not matched to a gene: 2. For the CDR3, the DNA is TGTGCCAGCAGGGGACAGGCAAGCACAGATACGCAGTATTTT. Its translation is CASRGQASTDTQYF.

The V and J genes are TRBV6-1 and TRBJ1-5, with D hard to call. V lost 4 bases, J lost 0 bases, and 16 bases lay in between. CDR1 is MNHNS, CDR2 SASEGT, per germline. The CDR3 runs 17 residues. The CDR3 here is CASSVHLARNSNQPQHF. CDR3 sequence (DNA): TGTGCCAGCAGTGTACATCTGGCCAGAAATAGCAATCAGCCCCAGCATTTT.

The chain combines TRBV9 with TRBJ2-7; 10 bases align to TRBD1. Unmatched junction bases numbered 9, after V lost 4 bases and J lost 5 bases. Germline V gene lookup returns CDR1 SGDLS and CDR2 YYNGEE. CDR3 size: 15 residues. The CDR3 DNA reads as TGTGCCAGCAGCATATCAGGACAGGGGGTCGACGAGCAGTACTTC. This encodes CASSISGQGVDEQYF.

This chain joins TRBV19 and TRBJ1-5; a weak D match, TRBD1 (6 bases). Trimming pared 8 bases from V and 3 bases from J, leaving 14 bases between. CDR1 and CDR2 (germline): LNHDA, SQIVND (reference sequence). The CDR3 totals 14 residues. This CDR3 reads CASQGLSLNQPQHF. In nucleotides, the CDR3 is TGTGCCAGTCAGGGGCTATCGCTCAATCAGCCCCAGCATTTT.